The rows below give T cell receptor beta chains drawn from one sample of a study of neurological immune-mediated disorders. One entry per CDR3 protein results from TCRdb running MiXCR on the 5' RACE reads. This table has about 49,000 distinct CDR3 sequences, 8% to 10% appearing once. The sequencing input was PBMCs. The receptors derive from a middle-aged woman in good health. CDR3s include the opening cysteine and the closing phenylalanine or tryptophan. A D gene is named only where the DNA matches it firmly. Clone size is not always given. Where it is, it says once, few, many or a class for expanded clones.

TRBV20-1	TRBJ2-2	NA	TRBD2	TGCAGTGCTAGACAGAGCGGGAGGGTCGGGGAGCTGTTTTTT	CSARQSGRVGELFF
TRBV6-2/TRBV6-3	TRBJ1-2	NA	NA	TGTGCCAACAGTTACTCGATGAATCTCGACTGGGGCTACACCTTC	CANSYSMNLDWGYTF
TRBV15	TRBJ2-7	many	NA	TGTGCCACCAGCTCCTTCCGCGGAACCTACGAGCAGTACTTC	CATSSFRGTYEQYF
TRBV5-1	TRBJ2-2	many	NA	TGCGCCAGCAGCTTGGACGGGTCGAACACCGGGGAGCTGTTTTTT	CASSLDGSNTGELFF
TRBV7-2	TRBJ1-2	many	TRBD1	TGTGCCAGCAGCTTAGGGGCCGACAGGGACTATGGCTACACCTTC	CASSLGADRDYGYTF
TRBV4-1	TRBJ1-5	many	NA	TGCGCCAGCAGCCAGCCGGGATCCAATCAGCCCCAGCATTTT	CASSQPGSNQPQHF
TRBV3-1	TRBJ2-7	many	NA	TGTGCCAGCAGCCCGACTTATAGCTCCTACGAGCAGTACTTC	CASSPTYSSYEQYF
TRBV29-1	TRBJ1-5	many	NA	TGCAGCGTTGCTACGGAACCCAATCAGCCCCAGCATTTT	CSVATEPNQPQHF
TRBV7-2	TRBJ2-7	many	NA	TGTGCCAGCAGCTTAGATCAACTTACCTACGAGCAGTACTTC	CASSLDQLTYEQYF
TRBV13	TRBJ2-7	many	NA	TGTGCCAGCAGCTTGCAGCGGGAGCAGTACTTC	CASSLQREQYF
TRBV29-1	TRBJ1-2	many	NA	TGCAGCGTTGCTCCAGGAGAAGGATATGGCTACACCTTC	CSVAPGEGYGYTF
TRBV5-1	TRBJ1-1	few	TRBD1	TGCGCCAGCAGCTCCCGGGACAGGGTGGTCACTGAAGCTTTCTTT	CASSSRDRVVTEAFF
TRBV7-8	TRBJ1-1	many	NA	TGTGCCAGCAGCTTAGCGGCAGGGGTGGGCACTGAAGCTTTCTTT	CASSLAAGVGTEAFF
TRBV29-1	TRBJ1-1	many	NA	TGCAGCGTTGATTGGGGGGGTCAAACTGAAGCTTTCTTT	CSVDWGGQTEAFF
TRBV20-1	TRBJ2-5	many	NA	TGCAGTGCAACCTCAGGGGGGATCTCCCAGTACTTC	CSATSGGISQYF
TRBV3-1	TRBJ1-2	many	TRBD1	TGTGCCAGCAGCCAAGAAGGGACAGGGGGCGGCTACACCTTC	CASSQEGTGGGYTF
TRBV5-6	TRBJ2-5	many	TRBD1	TGTGCCAGCAGCTTGACAGGGGTAGAGACCCAGTACTTC	CASSLTGVETQYF
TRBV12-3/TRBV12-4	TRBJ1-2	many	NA	TGTGCCAGCAGTTCGGGGCCGTCCTATGGCTACACCTTC	CASSSGPSYGYTF
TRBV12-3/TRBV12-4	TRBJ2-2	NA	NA	TGTGCCAGCAGTTCGCCCGGGGACCCCGACGCGAACACCGGGGAGCTGTTTTTT	CASSSPGDPDANTGELFF
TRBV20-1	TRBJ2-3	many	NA	TGCAGTGCCATGAGCGGTGTCACAGATACGCAGTATTTT	CSAMSGVTDTQYF
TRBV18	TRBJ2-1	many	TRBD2	TGTGCCAGCTCACCACCGGGAGCGGGAGTCTACAATGAGCAGTTCTTC	CASSPPGAGVYNEQFF
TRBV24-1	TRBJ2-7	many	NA	TGTGCCACCAGTGATTATCCCGAGAGGCAGTACTTC	CATSDYPERQYF
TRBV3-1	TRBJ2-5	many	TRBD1	TGTGCCAGCAGCCAAGATGAGGGACAGGGGCAAGAGACCCAGTACTTC	CASSQDEGQGQETQYF
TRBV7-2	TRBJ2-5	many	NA	TGTGCCAGCAGCTGGATGCCGAGGCCACAAGAGACCCAGTACTTC	CASSWMPRPQETQYF
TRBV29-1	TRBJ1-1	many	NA	TGCAGCGTTTCAGGGGCTACCCAGGGGTTCACTGAAGCTTTCTTT	CSVSGATQGFTEAFF
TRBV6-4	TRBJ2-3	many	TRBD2	TGTGCCAGCAGTGACTCAGCGGGGGGGCCAGATACGCAGTATTTT	CASSDSAGGPDTQYF
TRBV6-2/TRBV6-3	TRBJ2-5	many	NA	TGTGCCAGCAGCCACCCTAGAGGGGGGCAAGAGACCCAGTACTTC	CASSHPRGGQETQYF
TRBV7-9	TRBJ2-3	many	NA	TGTGCCAGCAGCCCGGGGTGGACGCAGTATTTT	CASSPGWTQYF
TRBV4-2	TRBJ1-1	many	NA	TGTGCCAGCAGCCAAAACCGGGACTCGGCTTTCTTT	CASSQNRDSAFF
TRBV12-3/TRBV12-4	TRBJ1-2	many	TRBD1	TGTGCCAGCAGTCCCGGGACAGGGGTCGGCTACACCTTC	CASSPGTGVGYTF
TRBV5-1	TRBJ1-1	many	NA	TGCGCCAGCAGCTTGGAAGACAGCCGCACTGAAGCTTTCTTT	CASSLEDSRTEAFF
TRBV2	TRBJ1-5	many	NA	TGTGCCAGCTGTGTAGGTCGGGGGGTCGGCAATCAGCCCCAGCATTTT	CASCVGRGVGNQPQHF
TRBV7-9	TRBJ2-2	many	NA	TGTGCCAGCAGGTCACGGGTGATGAACACCGGGGAGCTGTTTTTT	CASRSRVMNTGELFF
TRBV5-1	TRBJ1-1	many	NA	TGCGCCAGCAGCTTGGTTGGGCAGGAGGACACTGAAGCTTTCTTT	CASSLVGQEDTEAFF
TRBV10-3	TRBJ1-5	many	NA	TGTGCCATCAGCGAAGACAGGAAGAATCAGCCCCAGCATTTT	CAISEDRKNQPQHF
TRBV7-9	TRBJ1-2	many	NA	TGTGCCAGCAGCCCCCCGGTTGGCTACACCTTC	CASSPPVGYTF
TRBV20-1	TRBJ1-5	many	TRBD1	TGCAGTGCCCAAGACCCAGGGGGTAGTCAGCCCCAGCATTTT	CSAQDPGGSQPQHF
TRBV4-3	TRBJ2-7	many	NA	TGCGCCAGCAGCCAAGATTGGGACACCTCTTACGAGCAGTACTTC	CASSQDWDTSYEQYF
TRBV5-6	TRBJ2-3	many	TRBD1	TGTGCCAGCAGCTTAAGGACAGGTATTAGCACAGATACGCAGTATTTT	CASSLRTGISTDTQYF
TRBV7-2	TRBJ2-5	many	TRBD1	TGTGCCAGCAGCCAGCCGACAGGGGTGGAGACCCAGTACTTC	CASSQPTGVETQYF
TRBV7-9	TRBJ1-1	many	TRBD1	TGTGCCAGCAGCCCTCTGGGACAGGGGTATATCACTGAAGCTTTCTTT	CASSPLGQGYITEAFF
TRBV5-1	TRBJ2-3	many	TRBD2	TGCGCCAGCAGTCGCATCCCCGGGACTAGCGGCACAGATACGCAGTATTTT	CASSRIPGTSGTDTQYF
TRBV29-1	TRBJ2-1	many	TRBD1	TGCAGCGTTGAGCCGACAGGGGGCAATTACAATGAGCAGTTCTTC	CSVEPTGGNYNEQFF
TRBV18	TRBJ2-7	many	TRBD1	TGTGCCAGCTCACAGACAGGGATAGGCTACGAGCAGTACTTC	CASSQTGIGYEQYF
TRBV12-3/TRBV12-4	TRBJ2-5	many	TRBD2	TGTGCCAGCAGTTTTGGGCGGGGGGCCCAAGAGACCCAGTACTTC	CASSFGRGAQETQYF
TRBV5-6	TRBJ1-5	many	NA	TGTGCCAGCAGCTTTTCGGCGGGCAATCAGCCCCAGCATTTT	CASSFSAGNQPQHF
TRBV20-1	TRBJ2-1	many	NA	TGCAGTGCTCGGCGGACTGGGGGAGTCGATGAGCAGTTCTTC	CSARRTGGVDEQFF
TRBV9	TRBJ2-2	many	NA	TGTGCCAGCAGCTCCTTCACGGGCACCGGGGAGCTGTTTTTT	CASSSFTGTGELFF
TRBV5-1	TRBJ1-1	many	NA	TGCGCCAGCAGCTTAAGCAGGGGACCGAACACTGAAGCTTTCTTT	CASSLSRGPNTEAFF
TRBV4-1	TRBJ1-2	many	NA	TGCGCCAGCAGCCAAGATTGGATGGATGGCTACACCTTC	CASSQDWMDGYTF
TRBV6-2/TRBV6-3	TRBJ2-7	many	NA	TGTGCCAGCAGTTACGGGGGCCACGAGCAGTACTTC	CASSYGGHEQYF
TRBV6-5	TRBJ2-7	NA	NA	TGTGCTATCAGTTACGCCCCCAACGGCAGGGCCGAGCAGTACTTC	CAISYAPNGRAEQYF
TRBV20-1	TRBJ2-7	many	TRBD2	TGCAGTGCTCGACAGACTAGCGGGTACGAGCAGTACTTC	CSARQTSGYEQYF
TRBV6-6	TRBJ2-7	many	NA	TGTGCCAGCACCAACCCATCGAAGGAAAAGCAGTACTTC	CASTNPSKEKQYF
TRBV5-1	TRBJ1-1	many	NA	TGCGCCAGCAGCTTGGTGGGGGGTCACACTGAAGCTTTCTTT	CASSLVGGHTEAFF